This entry features one T cell receptor beta chain sequence. Its antigen is unknown. The data derive from a study of cytomegalovirus exposure and HLA in healthy donors. Whole-study findings and limits: Despite most TCR sequences being rare, some public TCRs occurred in many donors. Association of a missense DCLRE1C variant with TCR beta V- and J-gene trimming was reported in a later analysis.

V trimming: 0 bases; J trimming: 6 bases; junction bases outside the gene matches: 9. The CDR3 loop spans 16 amino acids. Looked up from germline, CDR1 is SGDLS and CDR2 is YYNGEE. The PCR contained 60 Vbeta and 13 Jbeta primers. Generated by immunoSEQ multiplex PCR, the TCRdb table keeps only in-frame clones and is missing some. In the table there are 130,000 to 150,000 clones, 80% to 85% of which are singletons. The sequenced sample was PBMCs. The TCR comes from a woman in her 30s in good health and CMV-seronegative. This sequence joins TRBV9 and TRBJ2-1, with 7 bases aligning to TRBD2. This CDR3 is CASSVGPRGRANEQFF. The CDR3 DNA reads as TGTGCCAGCAGCGTAGGCCCCCGGGGGAGGGCCAATGAGCAGTTCTTC.